Below, 19 T cell receptor beta chains from the same sample are listed, as sequenced in a study of radiation and T cells in renal cell carcinoma. The time point denotes: baseline pretreatment blood. Treatment noted: 15 Gy SBRT to primary tumor, nephrectomy 4 weeks later. Assay used: immunoSEQ multiplex PCR; TCRdb lists only in-frame clones, some missing. The profile shows about 130,000 clones, 80% to 85% of them singletons. The starting material was blood, obtained from a patient whose treatment included radiotherapy and nephrectomy. The receptors derive from a woman aged 60 to 75 with renal cell carcinoma.

The V call is TRBV19, the J call TRBJ2-5, with D possibly called TRBD1 or TRBD2 (5 bases each). The CDR3 runs 15 residues. Germline values: CDR1 LNHDA, CDR2 SQIVND (reference sequence). V lost 7 bases and J 4 bases, leaving 19 bases between the germline ends. CDR3 protein: CASKEELGGIETQYF. The CDR3 region has the DNA TGTGCCAGTAAAGAGGAGCTTGGGGGTATAGAGACCCAGTACTTC.

The rearrangement joins TRBV27 to TRBJ1-5, with D possibly TRBD1 on 5 matching bases. Trimming removed 7 bases from V and 3 bases from J, with 10 bases in between. Germline V CDR1 and CDR2: MNHEY, SMNVEV (reference sequence). CDR3 size: 13 residues. The CDR3 protein is CASNGGSNQPQHF. For the CDR3, the DNA is TGTGCCAGCAACGGGGGATCCAATCAGCCCCAGCATTTT.

The CDR3, as DNA: TGTGCCAGCAGCCAGACACTGGGATTAGAGACCCAGTACTTC. Translated, it gives CASSQTLGLETQYF. The chain links TRBV4-2 to TRBJ2-5; the D is unclear. Germline V gene data show CDR1 as LGHNA and CDR2 as YNFKEQ. The germline V and J ends were trimmed by 3 bases and 4 bases, with 12 bases remaining between them. There are 14 residues in the CDR3.

The chain is built from TRBV30 and TRBJ1-5; D ambiguous. The length of the CDR3 is 14 residues. The V gene lost 0 bases and the J gene lost 0 bases, with 6 bases spanning the gap. CDR1 is GTSNPN, CDR2 SVGIG, per germline (reference sequence). The DNA of the CDR3 is TGTGCCTGGAGTGTACGTACTAGCAATCAGCCCCAGCATTTT. Its translation is CAWSVRTSNQPQHF.

The J gene is TRBJ1-2, the V gene TRBV6-5; 9 nucleotides align to TRBD1. Germline loops: CDR1 MNHEY, CDR2 SVGAGI. V shed 0 bases and J 6 bases; nucleotides not matched to a gene: 5. The length of the CDR3 is 15 residues. The CDR3 sequence is CASSYSRGTGNGYTF. Written as DNA, the CDR3 is TGTGCCAGCAGTTACTCGCGTGGGACAGGGAATGGCTACACCTTC.

This clone was counted once. The chain joins TRBV5-1 to TRBJ2-7; TRBD1 agrees at 7 bases. The CDR3 is made up of 14 amino acids. J lost 0 bases, V lost 7 bases, and 7 bases had no gene match. The germline V gene has CDR1 SGHRS and CDR2 YFSETQ. The CDR3 spells CASSRGQASYEQYF. CDR3 nucleotide sequence: TGCGCCAGCTCCCGAGGACAGGCCTCCTACGAGCAGTACTTC.

The chain combines TRBV4-3 with TRBJ1-2; D remains unclear. The CDR3 runs to 13 residues. Germline CDR1 LGHNA, CDR2 YSLEER. V dropped 1 base and J dropped 7 bases, with 10 bases sitting between them. This CDR3 is CASSQGQSLGYTF. CDR3 in DNA: TGCGCCAGCAGCCAAGGGCAGTCTCTTGGCTACACCTTC.

This clone was counted between two and nine times. CDR3 coding DNA: TGTGCCAGCAGCTCCCCCCGGGGGGATGGAGAGACCCAGTACTTC. Protein product: CASSSPRGDGETQYF. The chain carries TRBV7-9 and TRBJ2-5; 7 nucleotides agree with TRBD2. Germline loops: CDR1 SEHNR, CDR2 FQNEAQ (reference sequence). CDR3 length: 15 residues. With V trimmed by 4 bases and J by 4 bases, 9 bases remained unmatched.

The chain joins TRBV13 to TRBJ2-1; TRBD2 aligns across 10 bases. Germline V gene sequence: CDR1 PRHDT, CDR2 FYEKMQ (reference sequence). The V and J ends lost 5 bases and 7 bases, in that order; junction bases with no gene match: 8. The length of the CDR3 is 15 residues. In DNA, the CDR3 is TGTGCCAGCAGCCGCCAGCGGGAGGGGAGGAATGAGCAGTTCTTC. It specifies CASSRQREGRNEQFF.

V usage is TRBV6-5 and J usage is TRBJ1-1; D is undetermined. The CDR3 sequence is 13 residues long. V was pared by 5 bases and J by 6 bases, with 13 bases between. Germline V lookup: CDR1 MNHEY, CDR2 SVGAGI. CDR3 sequence reads: CASSEETWAEAFF. CDR3 coding DNA: TGTGCCAGCAGTGAAGAGACTTGGGCTGAAGCTTTCTTT.

The chain links TRBV5-1 to TRBJ1-3; D might be TRBD1 (5 bases). Germline-derived CDR1 and CDR2 are SGHRS and YFSETQ. Deletions cut 4 bases from V and 4 bases from J, with 18 bases between. This CDR3 has 16 amino acids. CDR3 coding DNA: TGCGCCAGCAGCACCGGGACCGATGCTCTGGGAAACACCATATATTTT. It is translated as CASSTGTDALGNTIYF.

This chain links TRBV5-6 with TRBJ1-1, with TRBD1 matching 9 bases. CDR3 length equals 14 residues. V shed 0 bases, J shed 8 bases, and the junction held 5 bases outside the gene matches. Germline V gene lookup returns CDR1 SGHDT and CDR2 YYEEEE. CDR3 sequence: CASSLGRTGGEAFF. CDR3 sequence (DNA): TGTGCCAGCAGCTTGGGAAGAACAGGGGGCGAAGCTTTCTTT.

V gene TRBV10-3 combines with J gene TRBJ2-3, with 14 bases lining up with TRBD2. CDR1 ENHRY and CDR2 SYGVKD come from the germline V gene. The CDR3 sequence is 15 residues long. V gave up 6 bases and J gave up 4 bases; unmatched junction bases: 3. In DNA form, the CDR3 reads TGTGCCATCAGAGGACTAGCGGGGGGAGCAGATACGCAGTATTTT. Translation: CAIRGLAGGADTQYF.

The V call is TRBV10-1, the J call TRBJ1-1, with D tentatively TRBD1 (5 bases). The V and J ends lost 0 bases and 6 bases respectively, with 14 bases between them. The germline gives CDR1 WNHNN, CDR2 SYGVQD (reference sequence). The CDR3 has 15 amino acids. The CDR3 here is CASSESQGIWAEAFF. The CDR3 DNA reads as TGCGCCAGCAGTGAGTCGCAGGGTATATGGGCTGAAGCTTTCTTT.

A note on this clone: The final CDR3 position lacks the conserved phenylalanine or tryptophan, pointing to a likely read error. No DNA is shown, since the ends of the CDR3 on it are uncertain; the CDR3 is the one TCRdb lists. This sequence joins TRBV29-1 and TRBJ2-7; the table's D call TRBD2 went unverified against the DNA. Looked up from germline, CDR1 is SQVTM and CDR2 is ANQGSEA. The CDR3 sequence runs 12 residues, both termini included. The CDR3 is CSVVGLAGALVI.

The chain carries TRBV4-3 and TRBJ2-4; 7 bases are a match to TRBD2. CDR1 and CDR2 (germline): LGHNA, YSLEER. The CDR3 loop spans 16 amino acids. Trimming took 1 base from V and 6 from J; bases not matched to a gene: 9. The CDR3 bases are TGCGCCAGCAGCCAAGGACTGCGCGGGAGAGGAAACATTCAGTACTTC. It specifies CASSQGLRGRGNIQYF.

The J gene is TRBJ1-2, the V gene TRBV6-5, with 8 nucleotides matching TRBD1. In germline, CDR1 is MNHEY, CDR2 SVGAGI. V was pared by 4 bases and J by 8 bases, with 6 bases of the junction left unmatched. The CDR3 consists of 13 residues. CDR3: CASSSPRGQGYTF. In DNA form, the CDR3 reads TGTGCCAGCAGTTCGCCCAGGGGGCAGGGCTACACCTTC.

The chain carries TRBV5-6 and TRBJ2-2; D perhaps matches TRBD2 (6 bases). V lost 4 bases and J lost 4, with 8 bases in between. The CDR3 runs 13 residues. Germline lookup yields CDR1 SGHDT and CDR2 YYEEEE. CDR3 in amino acids: CASSAGLTGELFF. The CDR3 nucleotides are TGTGCCAGCAGCGCGGGACTCACCGGGGAGCTGTTTTTT.

The chain recombines TRBV27 with TRBJ1-1; maybe TRBD1 (5 bases). Trimming stripped 5 bases from V and 3 bases from J, with 10 bases between. Germline loops: CDR1 MNHEY, CDR2 SMNVEV (reference sequence). This CDR3 is built from 13 residues. Written as DNA, the CDR3 is TGTGCCAGCAGTCGCCTAGGGGACACTGAAGCTTTCTTT. Its translation is CASSRLGDTEAFF.